This T cell receptor (beta chain) derives from a study of T cell repertoires in cytomegalovirus infection. Study-level background: CMV epitopes in the study were HLA-C-restricted (recently identified) and HLA-B-restricted (well studied). Through public TCR beta signatures, both CMV infection and matching HLA type were indicated.

TCRdb re-called the reads with MiXCR, one entry per CDR3 protein. The sample lists under 450,000 distinct CDR3 sequences, nearly 35% occurring once. The CDR3 sequence is 16 residues long. The V end lost 5 bases, the J end lost 6 bases, and 22 bases lay between the germline ends. Study-wide results and caveats: In two of eight donors, the top clonotype was HLA-C-restricted CMV-specific. Of the TCR beta families, the public ones yielded a cumulative frequency that identified carriers of CMV plus the relevant HLA.

For this clonotype: What it binds is unknown.

This clonotype originated in a human donor in good health (CMV status not recorded). Some clones in this sample may be carry-over from other donors' samples. Sequencing was performed on cultured PBMCs, taken from culture after CMV antigen stimulation. The rearrangement links TRBV12-3 or TRBV12-4 to TRBJ1-2, with D perhaps matching TRBD1 (5 bases). The CDR3 DNA reads as TGTGCCAGCAGTACCACCGGGACCCCTGGGGTTGATGGCTACACCTTC. It translates to CASSTTGTPGVDGYTF.